This TCR beta chain was profiled in a study of cytomegalovirus exposure and HLA in healthy donors. Background on the study: Findings of an earlier analysis included around 120 million unique TCR beta sequences from some 180 million T cells.

In nominal health when sampled, donors likely had unrecorded immune exposures nonetheless. Germline V gene sequence: CDR1 MDHEN, CDR2 SYDVKM. This CDR3 is 17 amino acids long. J gave up 0 bases and V 6 bases, and 12 bases lay outside the gene matches. Points from the study as a whole: In a later analysis, compared with equally common non-associated chains, HLA-associated beta chains were more expanded.

Of note for this clone: Antigen: not known.

With 60 Vbeta and 13 Jbeta primers, the PCR was carried out. Only in-frame clones appear in the TCRdb table, and some are missing; sequencing was by immunoSEQ multiplex PCR. Among 75,000 to 90,000 clones, about three quarters were seen once, and the ten largest hold approximately 12%. The V call is TRBV28, the J call TRBJ1-2; 8 bases agree with TRBD1. Input material: PBMCs. This sequence was found in a woman aged 40 to 49 in good health and CMV-seropositive. CDR3 amino acids: CASSPPQGAGSNYGYTF. In DNA form, the CDR3 reads TGTGCCAGCAGCCCCCCCCAGGGGGCCGGATCTAACTATGGCTACACCTTC.